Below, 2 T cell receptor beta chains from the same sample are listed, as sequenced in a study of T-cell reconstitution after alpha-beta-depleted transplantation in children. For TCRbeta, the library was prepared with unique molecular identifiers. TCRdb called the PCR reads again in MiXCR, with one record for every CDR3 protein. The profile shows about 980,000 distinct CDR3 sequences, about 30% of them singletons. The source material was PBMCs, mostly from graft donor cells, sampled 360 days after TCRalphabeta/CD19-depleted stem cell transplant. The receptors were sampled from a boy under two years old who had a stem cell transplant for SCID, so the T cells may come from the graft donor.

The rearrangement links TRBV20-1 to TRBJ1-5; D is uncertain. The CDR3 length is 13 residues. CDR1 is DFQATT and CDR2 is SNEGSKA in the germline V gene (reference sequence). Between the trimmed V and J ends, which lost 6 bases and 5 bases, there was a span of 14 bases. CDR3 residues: CSARTASYQPQHF. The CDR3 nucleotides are TGCAGTGCAAGGACGGCCTCATATCAGCCCCAGCATTTT.

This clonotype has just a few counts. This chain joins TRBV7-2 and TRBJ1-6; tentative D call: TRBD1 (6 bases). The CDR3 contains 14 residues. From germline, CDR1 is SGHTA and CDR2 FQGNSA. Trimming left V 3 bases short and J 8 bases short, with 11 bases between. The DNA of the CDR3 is TGTGCCAGCAGCTTGGGGGGGCTGGATTCACCCCTCCACTTT. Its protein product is CASSLGGLDSPLHF.